This T cell receptor (beta chain) was found in a study of OX40 agonist ivuxolimab in advanced cancers. Method: immunoSEQ multiplex PCR; TCRdb's copy keeps in-frame clones and lacks some. This table has 40,000 to 50,000 clones, 86% appearing once. Germline CDR1 SNHLY, CDR2 FYNNEI. The CDR3 extends over 16 amino acids. Trimming shortened V by 8 bases and J by 8 bases, and 27 bases separated the two germline ends. By share of the sample, this clone is medium-sized. This clonotype was sampled from an adult with an advanced solid tumor such as melanoma, head and neck, liver or kidney cancer. The chain recombines TRBV2 with TRBJ1-2; no clear D. The input for sequencing was CD4+ or CD8+ T cells sorted from blood, taken in a trial of the OX40 agonist ivuxolimab. The CDR3 DNA is TGTGCCAGCGAAGCCAACCACCAGAGGTCTTTAGACGGCTACACCTTC. Protein: CASEANHQRSLDGYTF.